This T cell receptor (beta chain) was retrieved from a study of T cell responses to AZD1222 COVID-19 vaccine (dated by TCRdb to about 2021). About the full investigation: AZD1222 recipients with second doses at about 4 weeks or about 12 weeks were pooled, because spike-specific TCR depth and breadth did not differ between schedules. Trial participants were enrolled into age subgroups of 18-55, 56-69 and 70-plus years, which contained approximately 150, 30 and 60 TCR-sequenced participants, respectively. A total of about 250 trial participants underwent TCR sequencing, of whom 207 had received two doses of AZD1222 and around 25 had received two doses of the MenACWY control vaccine.

General study outcomes and caveats: Conclusions about previously exposed vaccinees are limited, since just five or six AZD1222 recipients were seropositive for SARS-CoV-2 at baseline. Participants were mostly white British, with more females than males. The authors suggested clonal diversity may have been underestimated. CD4 TCRs associated with the vaccine covered the entire spike protein, and the dominant responses were in regions 160-218 and 743-854. Reportedly, almost half of the unique spike-specific TCRs recognized epitopes lying outside the regions that are mutated in the B.1.351 and B.1.1.7 variants. A significant rise in spike-specific TCR breadth and depth was observed after two AZD1222 doses relative to day 0 and relative to MenACWY recipients. Because no day 14 peak-response samples were available, the repertoires could be characterized only after the peak T cell response. The 56-69-year group was small, and its depth increase did not reach significance, likely because of low power.

In light of the paper, this sample's time point label describes: baseline before first vaccination. Samples from vaccinated people were obtained from the UK trials COV001 and COV002, which included a single-blind randomized controlled phase 2/3 trial of AZD1222 (ChAdOx1 nCoV-19) in healthy adults. For TCRbeta chain sequencing, PBMC samples were collected from trial participants at day 0 and at day 28 after the second dose. The CDR3 regions of human TCRbeta chains were analyzed by immunosequencing. The paper's data handling went like this. Repertoire TCRs were checked for matches against a reference library of SARS-CoV-2-specific TCRs that had been generated using the MIRA antigen-specificity platform. Breadth was defined as the fraction of unique TCRs that were SARS-CoV-2-associated. Depth was defined as the fraction of total T cells that were SARS-CoV-2-associated. Using the MIRA data, each spike-specific TCR was mapped to the spike region that the TCR reacts to and placed in a CD4 or CD8 class. Log10-transformed breadth and depth values were compared by one-way ANOVA with Sidak's multiple comparisons tests. The table comes from immuneACCESS by way of TCRdb, which keeps in-frame sequences with V and J called. Part of the clones is missing from these tables; in studies checked, under half for an unresolved V gene and the rest for unknown reasons. V, J and clone size are taken as reported in that table, and D and trimming were inferred from the DNA itself. Within this sample are some 97,000 clones, with 80% to 95% of them counted one time only. The leading ten clones occupy around 1.7% of the sample.

The germline V end is reduced by 2 bases and the J end by 0 bases; junction bases left unmatched: 9. From the germline V gene, CDR1 is MNHNS and CDR2 is SASEGT. The CDR3, from cysteine to phenylalanine, totals 19 residues. Solely the CDR3 DNA is kept, with 57 bases framed from the first base. Points on this clone: Its antigen specificity is not known. No per-base quality is available; no much larger clone lies one base away.

The specimen comprised peripheral blood, sampled on day 0 of AZD1222 vaccination. The origin of this receptor is an adult in good health. The chain employs TRBV6-1 and TRBJ2-1, and TRBD2 aligns with 11 junction nucleotides. The base sequence is TGTGCCAGCAGTGAAATTAGCGGGAGGGCCGGGGGCTCCTACAATGAGCAGTTCTTC. It encodes CASSEISGRAGGSYNEQFF.